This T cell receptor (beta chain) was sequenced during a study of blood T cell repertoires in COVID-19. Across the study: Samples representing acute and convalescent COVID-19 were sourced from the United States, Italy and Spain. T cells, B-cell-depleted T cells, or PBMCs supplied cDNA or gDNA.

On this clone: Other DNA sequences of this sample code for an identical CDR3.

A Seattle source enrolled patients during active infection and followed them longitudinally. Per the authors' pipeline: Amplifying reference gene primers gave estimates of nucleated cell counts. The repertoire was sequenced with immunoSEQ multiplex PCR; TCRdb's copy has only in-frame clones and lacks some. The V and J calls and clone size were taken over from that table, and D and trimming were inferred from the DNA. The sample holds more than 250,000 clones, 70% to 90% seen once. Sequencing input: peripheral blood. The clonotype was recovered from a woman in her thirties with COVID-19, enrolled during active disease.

Written as DNA, the CDR3 is TGTGCCAGCAGTTATGACAGTGCGAACACCGGGGAGCTGTTTTTT. It codes for CASSYDSANTGELFF. V usage is TRBV6-5 and J usage is TRBJ2-2, with D possibly matching TRBD1 (5 bases). Germline V gene lookup returns CDR1 MNHEY and CDR2 SVGAGI. The CDR3 spans 15 residues. Deletions cut 3 bases from V and 0 bases from J, with 8 bases between.